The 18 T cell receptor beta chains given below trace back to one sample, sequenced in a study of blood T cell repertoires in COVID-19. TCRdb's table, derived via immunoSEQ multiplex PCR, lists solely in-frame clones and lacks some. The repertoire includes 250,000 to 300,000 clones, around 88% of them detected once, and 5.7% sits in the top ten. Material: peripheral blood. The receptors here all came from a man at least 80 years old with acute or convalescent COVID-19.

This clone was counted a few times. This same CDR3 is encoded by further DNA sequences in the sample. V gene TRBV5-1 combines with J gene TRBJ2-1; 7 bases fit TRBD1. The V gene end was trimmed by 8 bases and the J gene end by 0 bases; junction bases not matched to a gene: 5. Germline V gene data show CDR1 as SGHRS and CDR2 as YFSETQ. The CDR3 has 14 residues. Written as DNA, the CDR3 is TGCGCCAGTAGTAGGGACAGCTCCTACAATGAGCAGTTCTTC. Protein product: CASSRDSSYNEQFF. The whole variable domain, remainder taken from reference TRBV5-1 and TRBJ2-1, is KAGVTQTPRYLIKTRGQQVTLSCSPISGHRSVSWYQQTPGQGLQFLFEYFSETQRNKGNFPGRFSGRQFSNSRSEMNVSTLELGDSALYLCASSRDSSYNEQFFGPGTRLTVL.

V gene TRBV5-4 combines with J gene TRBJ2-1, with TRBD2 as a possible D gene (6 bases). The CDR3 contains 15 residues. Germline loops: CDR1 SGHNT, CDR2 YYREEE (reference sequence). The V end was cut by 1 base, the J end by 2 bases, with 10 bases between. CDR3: CASSLTGVTYNEQFF. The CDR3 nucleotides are TGTGCCAGCAGCTTGACGGGAGTTACCTACAATGAGCAGTTCTTC.

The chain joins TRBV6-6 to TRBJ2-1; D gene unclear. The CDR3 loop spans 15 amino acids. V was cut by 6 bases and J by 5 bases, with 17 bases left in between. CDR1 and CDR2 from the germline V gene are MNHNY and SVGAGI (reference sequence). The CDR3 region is CASSKQSSWDNEQFF. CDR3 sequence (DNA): TGTGCCAGCAGCAAACAGTCCTCTTGGGACAATGAGCAGTTCTTC.

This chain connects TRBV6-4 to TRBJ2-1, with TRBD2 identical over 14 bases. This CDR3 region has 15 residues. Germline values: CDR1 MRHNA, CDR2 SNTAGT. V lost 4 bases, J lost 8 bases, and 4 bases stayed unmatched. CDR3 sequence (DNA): TGTGCCAGCAGTGCGACTAGCGGGAGGGGGTATGAGCAGTTCTTC. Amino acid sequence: CASSATSGRGYEQFF.

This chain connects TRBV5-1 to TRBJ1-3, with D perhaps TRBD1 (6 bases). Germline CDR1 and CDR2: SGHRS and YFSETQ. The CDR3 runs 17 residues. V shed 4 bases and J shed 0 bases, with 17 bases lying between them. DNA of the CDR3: TGCGCCAGCAGCCCCCGGGGGGGGGCCAACTCTGGAAACACCATATATTTT. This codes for CASSPRGGANSGNTIYF.

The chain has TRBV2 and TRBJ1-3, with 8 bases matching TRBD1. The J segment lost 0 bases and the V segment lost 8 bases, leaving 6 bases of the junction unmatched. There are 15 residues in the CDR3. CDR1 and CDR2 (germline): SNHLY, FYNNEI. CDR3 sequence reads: CASAPQGGSGNTIYF. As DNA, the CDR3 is TGTGCCAGCGCCCCACAGGGGGGCTCTGGAAACACCATATATTTT.

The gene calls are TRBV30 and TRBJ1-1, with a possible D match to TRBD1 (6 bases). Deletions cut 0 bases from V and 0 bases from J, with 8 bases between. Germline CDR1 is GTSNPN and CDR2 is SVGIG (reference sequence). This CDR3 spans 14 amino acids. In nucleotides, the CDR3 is TGTGCCTGGAGTGTGGGACAAATGAACACTGAAGCTTTCTTT. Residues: CAWSVGQMNTEAFF.

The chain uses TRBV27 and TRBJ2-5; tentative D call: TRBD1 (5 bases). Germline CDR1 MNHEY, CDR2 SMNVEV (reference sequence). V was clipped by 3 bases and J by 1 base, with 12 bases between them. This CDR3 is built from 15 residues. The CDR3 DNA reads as TGTGCCAGCAGTTTCATTGCTGGGGCCCAAGAGACCCAGTACTTC. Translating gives CASSFIAGAQETQYF.

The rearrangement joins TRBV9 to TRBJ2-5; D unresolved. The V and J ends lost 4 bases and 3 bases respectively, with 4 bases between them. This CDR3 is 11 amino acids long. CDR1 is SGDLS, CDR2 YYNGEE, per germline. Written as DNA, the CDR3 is TGTGCCAGCAGCTCTGAAGAGACCCAGTACTTC. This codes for CASSSEETQYF.

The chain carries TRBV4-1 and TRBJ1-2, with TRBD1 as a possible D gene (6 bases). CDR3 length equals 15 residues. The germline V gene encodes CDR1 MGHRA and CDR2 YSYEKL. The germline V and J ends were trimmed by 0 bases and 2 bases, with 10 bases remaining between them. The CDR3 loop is CASSQDGGGNYGYTF. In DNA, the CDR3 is TGCGCCAGCAGCCAAGATGGCGGGGGCAACTATGGCTACACCTTC.

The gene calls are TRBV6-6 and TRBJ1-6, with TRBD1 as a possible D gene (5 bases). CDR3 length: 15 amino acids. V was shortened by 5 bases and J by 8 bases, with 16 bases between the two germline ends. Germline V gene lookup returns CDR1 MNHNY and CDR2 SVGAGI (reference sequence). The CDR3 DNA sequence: TGTGCCAGCAGTATAGACACCCCCAGGGATTCACCCCTCCACTTT. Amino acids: CASSIDTPRDSPLHF.

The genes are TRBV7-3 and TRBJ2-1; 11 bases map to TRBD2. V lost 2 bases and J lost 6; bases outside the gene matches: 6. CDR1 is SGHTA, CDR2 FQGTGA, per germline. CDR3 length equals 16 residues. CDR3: CASSLYGLAGSNEQFF. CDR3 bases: TGTGCCAGCAGCTTATATGGACTAGCGGGCAGCAATGAGCAGTTCTTC.

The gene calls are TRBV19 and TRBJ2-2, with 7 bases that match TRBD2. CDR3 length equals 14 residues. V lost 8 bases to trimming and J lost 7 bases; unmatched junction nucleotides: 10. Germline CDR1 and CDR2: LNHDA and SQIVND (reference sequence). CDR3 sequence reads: CASRLAMSLGELFF. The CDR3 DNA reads TGTGCCAGTCGACTAGCAATGTCCCTCGGGGAGCTGTTTTTT.

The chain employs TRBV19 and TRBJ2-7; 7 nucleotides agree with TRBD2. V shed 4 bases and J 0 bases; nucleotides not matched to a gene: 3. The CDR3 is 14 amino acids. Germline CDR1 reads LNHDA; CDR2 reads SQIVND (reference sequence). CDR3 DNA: TGTGCCAGTAGTACTAGCGGAAACTCCTACGAGCAGTACTTC. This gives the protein CASSTSGNSYEQYF.

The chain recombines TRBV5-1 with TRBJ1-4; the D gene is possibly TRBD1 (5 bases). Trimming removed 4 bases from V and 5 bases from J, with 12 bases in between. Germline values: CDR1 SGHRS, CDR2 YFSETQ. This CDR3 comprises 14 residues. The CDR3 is CASSPPGPNEKLFF. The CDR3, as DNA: TGCGCCAGCAGCCCTCCAGGGCCGAATGAAAAACTGTTTTTT.

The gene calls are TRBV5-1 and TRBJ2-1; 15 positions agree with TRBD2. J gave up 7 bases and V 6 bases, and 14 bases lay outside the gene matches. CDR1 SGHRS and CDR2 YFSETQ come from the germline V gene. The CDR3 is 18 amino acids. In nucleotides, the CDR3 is TGCGCCAGCATACCCTTAGGGACTAGCGGGGGGTTTGGGAATGAGCAGTTCTTC. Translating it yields CASIPLGTSGGFGNEQFF.

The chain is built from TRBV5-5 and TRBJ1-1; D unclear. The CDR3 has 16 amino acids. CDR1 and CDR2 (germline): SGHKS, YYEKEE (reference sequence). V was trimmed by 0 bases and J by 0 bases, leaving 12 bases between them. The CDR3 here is CASSLGQASMNTEAFF. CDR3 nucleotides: TGTGCCAGCAGCTTGGGCCAGGCTTCTATGAACACTGAAGCTTTCTTT. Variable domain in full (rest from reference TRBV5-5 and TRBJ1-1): DAGVTQSPTHLIKTRGQQVTLRCSPISGHKSVSWYQQVLGQGPQFIFQYYEKEERGRGNFPDRFSARQFPNYSSELNVNALLLGDSALYLCASSLGQASMNTEAFFGQGTRLTVV.

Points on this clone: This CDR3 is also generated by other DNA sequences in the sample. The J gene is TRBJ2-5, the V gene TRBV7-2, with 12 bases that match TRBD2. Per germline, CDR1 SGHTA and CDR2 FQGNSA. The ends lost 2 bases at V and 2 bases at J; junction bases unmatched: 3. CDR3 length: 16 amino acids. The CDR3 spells CASSLSTSGGQETQYF. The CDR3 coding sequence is TGTGCCAGCAGCTTATCAACTAGCGGGGGGCAAGAGACCCAGTACTTC.